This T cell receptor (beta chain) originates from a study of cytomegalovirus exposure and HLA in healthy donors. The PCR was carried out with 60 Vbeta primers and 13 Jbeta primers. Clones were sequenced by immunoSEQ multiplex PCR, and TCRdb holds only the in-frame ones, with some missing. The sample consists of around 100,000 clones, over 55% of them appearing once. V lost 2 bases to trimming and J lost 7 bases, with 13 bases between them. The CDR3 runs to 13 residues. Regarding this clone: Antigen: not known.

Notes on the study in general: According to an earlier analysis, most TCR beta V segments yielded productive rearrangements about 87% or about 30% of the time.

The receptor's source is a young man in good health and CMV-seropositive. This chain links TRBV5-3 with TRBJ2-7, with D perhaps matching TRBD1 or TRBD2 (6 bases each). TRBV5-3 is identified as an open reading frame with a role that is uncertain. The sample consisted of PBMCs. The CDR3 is CARSLLQGREQYV. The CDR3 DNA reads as TGTGCCAGAAGCTTACTTCAGGGGAGGGAGCAGTACGTC.